Given below is one TCR beta chain in context. Its antigen is unknown. Cultured CD4+ T cell DNA underwent sequencing with the Oncomine TCR Beta short-read assay. It was cultured CD4+ T cells from which genomic DNA was extracted. TCRdb called the PCR reads again in MiXCR, with one record for every CDR3 protein. This repertoire shows 15,000 to 20,000 distinct CDR3 sequences, less than 55% found once; its top ten account for about a tenth. With V trimmed by 3 bases and J by 2 bases, 6 bases remained unmatched. The CDR3 contains 16 residues. Germline assignment: CDR1 SGHTA and CDR2 FQGTGA. The sample comes from a study of vaccination and CD4 T cells after COVID-19. Treatment denoted: roughly nine-day PBMC culture with coronavirus spike peptide pools or control peptides (ViraFEST assay). Expanded clonotypes were found by TCR sequencing after peptide-pool stimulation (ViraFEST).

The material was CD4+ T cells from blood, cultured in vitro, obtained before SARS-CoV-2 vaccination. The genes are TRBV7-3 and TRBJ2-3, with 9 bases matching TRBD1. The sequence derives from a human donor who had recovered from COVID-19. CDR3 region: CASSLVGQGPTDTQYF. In nucleotides, the CDR3 is TGTGCCAGCAGCTTGGTGGGACAGGGACCCACAGATACGCAGTATTTT.